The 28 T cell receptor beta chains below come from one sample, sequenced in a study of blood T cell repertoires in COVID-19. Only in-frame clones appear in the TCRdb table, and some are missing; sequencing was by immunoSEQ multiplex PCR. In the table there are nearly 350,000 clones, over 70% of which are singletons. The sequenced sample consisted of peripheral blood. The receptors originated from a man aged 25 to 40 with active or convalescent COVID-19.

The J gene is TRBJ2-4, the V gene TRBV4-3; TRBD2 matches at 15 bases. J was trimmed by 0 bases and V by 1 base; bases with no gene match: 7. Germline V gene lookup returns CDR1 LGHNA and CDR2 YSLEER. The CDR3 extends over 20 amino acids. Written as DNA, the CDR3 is TGCGCCAGCAGCCAAGGGACTGGGACTAGCGGGAGGTTAGCCAAAAACATTCAGTACTTC. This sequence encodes CASSQGTGTSGRLAKNIQYF.

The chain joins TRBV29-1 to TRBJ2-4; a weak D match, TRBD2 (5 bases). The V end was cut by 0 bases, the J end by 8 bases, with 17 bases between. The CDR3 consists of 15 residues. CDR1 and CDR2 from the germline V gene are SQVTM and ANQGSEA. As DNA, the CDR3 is TGCAGCGTTGAAGATCGGGATGAAAAAAACTACATTCAGTACTTC. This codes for CSVEDRDEKNYIQYF.

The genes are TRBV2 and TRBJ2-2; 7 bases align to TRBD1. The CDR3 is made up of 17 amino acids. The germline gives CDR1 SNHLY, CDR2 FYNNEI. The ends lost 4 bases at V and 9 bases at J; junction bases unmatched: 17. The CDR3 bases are TGTGCCAGCAGTGGAGGGACAGCGAAACTCCGAGCTTGGGAGCTGTTTTTT. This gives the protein CASSGGTAKLRAWELFF.

The CDR3 protein is CACQGGTPRGGEQFF. CDR3 nucleotides: TGTGCCTGCCAGGGCGGGACACCTCGCGGGGGTGAGCAGTTCTTC. The rearrangement uses TRBV19 and TRBJ2-1, with a tentative D call TRBD2 (7 bases). V lost 11 bases and J lost 9, with 26 bases in between. CDR1 and CDR2 from the germline V gene are LNHDA and SQIVND (reference sequence). The CDR3 sequence is 15 residues long.

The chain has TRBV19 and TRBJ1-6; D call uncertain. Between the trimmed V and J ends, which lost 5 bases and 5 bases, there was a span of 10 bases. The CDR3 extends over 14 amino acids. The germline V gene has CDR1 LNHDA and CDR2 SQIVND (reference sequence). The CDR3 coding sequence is TGTGCCAGTAGTCGGGATGGAAATAATTCACCCCTCCACTTT. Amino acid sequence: CASSRDGNNSPLHF.

CDR3 nucleotide sequence: TGTGCCAGCAGCCCTACTAGCGGGGGGATGGTAATCACAGATACGCAGTATTTT. Encoded protein: CASSPTSGGMVITDTQYF. This rearrangement joins TRBV11-3 to TRBJ2-3; 12 bases map to TRBD2. CDR1 and CDR2 from the germline V gene are SGHNT and YENEEA. After removal of 5 bases from V and 2 bases from J, the junction contained 11 bases not matched to a gene. The CDR3 has 18 residues.

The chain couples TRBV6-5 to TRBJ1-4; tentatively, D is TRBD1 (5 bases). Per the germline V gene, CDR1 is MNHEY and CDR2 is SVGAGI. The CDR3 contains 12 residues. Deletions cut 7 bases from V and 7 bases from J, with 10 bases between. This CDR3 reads CASKGDSEKLFF. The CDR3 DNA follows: TGTGCCAGCAAAGGGGATTCTGAAAAACTGTTTTTT.

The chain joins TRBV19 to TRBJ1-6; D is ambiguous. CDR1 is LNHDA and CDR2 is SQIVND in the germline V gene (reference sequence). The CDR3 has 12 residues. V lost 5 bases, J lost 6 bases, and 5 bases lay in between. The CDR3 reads CASSLINSPLHF. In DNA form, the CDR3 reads TGTGCCAGTAGTTTAATTAATTCACCCCTCCACTTT.

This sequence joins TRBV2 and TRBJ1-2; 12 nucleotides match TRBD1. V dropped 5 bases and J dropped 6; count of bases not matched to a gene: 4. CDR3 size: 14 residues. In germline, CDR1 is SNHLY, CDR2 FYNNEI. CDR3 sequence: CASSQGQGADGYTF. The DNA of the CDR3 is TGTGCCAGCAGTCAGGGACAGGGGGCGGATGGCTACACCTTC.

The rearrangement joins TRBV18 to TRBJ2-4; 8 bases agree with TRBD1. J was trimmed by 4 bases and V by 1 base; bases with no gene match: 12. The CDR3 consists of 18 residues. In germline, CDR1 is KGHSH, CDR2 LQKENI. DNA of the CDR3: TGTGCCAGCTCACCACGACGAACAGGGGGAGGTTTGAAAAACATTCAGTACTTC. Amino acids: CASSPRRTGGGLKNIQYF.

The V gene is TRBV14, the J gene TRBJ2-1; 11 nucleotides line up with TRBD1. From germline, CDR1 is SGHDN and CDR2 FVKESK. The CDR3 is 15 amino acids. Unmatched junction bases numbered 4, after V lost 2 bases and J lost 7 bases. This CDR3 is CASSQMRDRGNEQFF. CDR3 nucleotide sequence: TGTGCCAGCAGCCAAATGAGGGACAGGGGGAATGAGCAGTTCTTC.

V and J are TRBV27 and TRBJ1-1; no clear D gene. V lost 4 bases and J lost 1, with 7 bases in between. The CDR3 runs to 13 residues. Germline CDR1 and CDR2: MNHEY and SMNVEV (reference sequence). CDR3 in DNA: TGTGCCAGCAGTTGGGCGGGGAACACTGAAGCTTTCTTT. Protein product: CASSWAGNTEAFF.

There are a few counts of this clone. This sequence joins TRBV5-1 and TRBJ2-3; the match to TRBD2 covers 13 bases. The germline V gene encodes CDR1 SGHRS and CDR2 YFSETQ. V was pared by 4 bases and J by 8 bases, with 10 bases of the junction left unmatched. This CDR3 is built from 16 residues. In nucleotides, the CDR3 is TGCGCCAGCAGCCTTGGGGTCGGACTAGCGGGGGTTACGCAGTATTTT. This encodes CASSLGVGLAGVTQYF.

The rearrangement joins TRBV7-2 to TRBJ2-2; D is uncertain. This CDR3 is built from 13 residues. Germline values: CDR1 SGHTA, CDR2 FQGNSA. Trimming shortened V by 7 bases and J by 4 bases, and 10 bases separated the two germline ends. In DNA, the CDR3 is TGTGCCAGCAACCTTCATAGCACCGGGGAGCTGTTTTTT. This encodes CASNLHSTGELFF.

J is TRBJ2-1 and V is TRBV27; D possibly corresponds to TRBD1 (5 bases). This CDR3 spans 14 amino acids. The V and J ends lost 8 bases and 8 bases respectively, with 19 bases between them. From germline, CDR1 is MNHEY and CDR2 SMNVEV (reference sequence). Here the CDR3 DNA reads TGTGCCAGCTGGTACACGTTCCCACAGGATGAGCAGTTCTTC. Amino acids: CASWYTFPQDEQFF.

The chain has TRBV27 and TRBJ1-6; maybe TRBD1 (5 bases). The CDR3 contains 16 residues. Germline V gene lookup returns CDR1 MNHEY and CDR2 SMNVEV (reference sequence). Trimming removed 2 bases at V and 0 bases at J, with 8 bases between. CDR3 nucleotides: TGTGCCAGCAGTTTACGACAGAGCTCCTATAATTCACCCCTCCACTTT. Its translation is CASSLRQSSYNSPLHF.

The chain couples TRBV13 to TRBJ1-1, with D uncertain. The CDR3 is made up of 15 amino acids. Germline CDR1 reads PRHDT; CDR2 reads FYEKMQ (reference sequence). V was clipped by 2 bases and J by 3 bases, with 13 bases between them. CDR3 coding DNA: TGTGCCAGCAGCTTATGGGCGGGAAAGGACACTGAAGCTTTCTTT. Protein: CASSLWAGKDTEAFF.

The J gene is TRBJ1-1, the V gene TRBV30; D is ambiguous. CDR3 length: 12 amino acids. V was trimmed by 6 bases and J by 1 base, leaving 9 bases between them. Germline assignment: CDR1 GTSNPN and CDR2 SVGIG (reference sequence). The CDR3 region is CACATGNTEAFF. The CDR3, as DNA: TGTGCCTGCGCGACGGGGAACACTGAAGCTTTCTTT.

This CDR3 is CASSSEGTAYGYTF. In DNA, the CDR3 is TGTGCCAGCAGCTCTGAAGGGACAGCGTATGGCTACACCTTC. V and J are TRBV5-6 and TRBJ1-2; 7 bases align to TRBD1. The CDR3 length is 14 residues. The V segment lost 3 bases and the J segment 5 bases; nucleotides outside the gene matches: 7. Germline V gene lookup returns CDR1 SGHDT and CDR2 YYEEEE.

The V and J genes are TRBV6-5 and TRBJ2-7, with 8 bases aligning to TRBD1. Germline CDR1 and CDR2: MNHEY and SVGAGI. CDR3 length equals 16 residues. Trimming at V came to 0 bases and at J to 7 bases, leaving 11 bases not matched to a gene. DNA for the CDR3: TGTGCCAGCAGTTACTCGATTGGCAGGGGGCTAGGTGAGCAGTACTTC. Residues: CASSYSIGRGLGEQYF.

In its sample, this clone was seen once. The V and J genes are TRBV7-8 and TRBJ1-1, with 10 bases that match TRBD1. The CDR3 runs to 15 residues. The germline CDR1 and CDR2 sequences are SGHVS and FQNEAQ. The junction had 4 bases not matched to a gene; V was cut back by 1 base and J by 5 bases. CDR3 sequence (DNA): TGTGCCAGCAGCTTAGAGGGGACAGGGGAAACTGAAGCTTTCTTT. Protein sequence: CASSLEGTGETEAFF.

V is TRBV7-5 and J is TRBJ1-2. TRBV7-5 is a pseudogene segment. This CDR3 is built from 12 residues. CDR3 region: CVRSLQRNGYTF. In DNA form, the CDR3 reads TGTGTCAGAAGCTTACAGAGGAATGGCTACACCTTC.

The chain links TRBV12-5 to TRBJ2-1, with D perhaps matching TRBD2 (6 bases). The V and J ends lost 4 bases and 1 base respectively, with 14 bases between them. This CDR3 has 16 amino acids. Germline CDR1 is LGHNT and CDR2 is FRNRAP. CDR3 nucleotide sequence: TGTGCTAGTGGTTCCCCCGCGGGGTCGTCCTACAATGAGCAGTTCTTC. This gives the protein CASGSPAGSSYNEQFF.

The CDR3 loop is CASSKGTSGRVHEQYF. For the CDR3, the DNA is TGTGCCAGCAGCAAGGGGACTAGCGGGAGAGTCCACGAGCAGTACTTC. The chain combines TRBV7-6 with TRBJ2-7; 14 nucleotides line up with TRBD2. V shed 5 bases, J shed 5 bases, and the junction held 8 bases outside the gene matches. The CDR3 spans 16 residues. The germline V gene has CDR1 SGHVS and CDR2 FNYEAQ.

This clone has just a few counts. For the CDR3, the DNA is TGTGCCAGCAGTACAGGGGATTTCGGTGCCGAGCAGTACTTC. Translated, it gives CASSTGDFGAEQYF. The chain combines TRBV6-5 with TRBJ2-7; TRBD1 matches 7 bases. The junction had 10 bases not matched to a gene; V was cut back by 5 bases and J by 6 bases. CDR3 size: 14 residues. Germline CDR1 MNHEY, CDR2 SVGAGI.

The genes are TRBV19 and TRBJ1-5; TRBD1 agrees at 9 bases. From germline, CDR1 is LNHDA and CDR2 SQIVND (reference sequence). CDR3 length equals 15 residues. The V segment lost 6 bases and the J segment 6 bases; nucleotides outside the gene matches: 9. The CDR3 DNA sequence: TGTGCCAGTAGCGTAGGAGGACAGGGGTCTCAGCCCCAGCATTTT. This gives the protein CASSVGGQGSQPQHF.

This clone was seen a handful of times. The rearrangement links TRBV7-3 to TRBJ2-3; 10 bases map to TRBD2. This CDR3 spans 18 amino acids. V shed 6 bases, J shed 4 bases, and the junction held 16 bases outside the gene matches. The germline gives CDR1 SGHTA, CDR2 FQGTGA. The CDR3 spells CASRRLAGENGEADTQYF. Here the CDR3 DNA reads TGTGCCAGCAGGCGGCTAGCGGGAGAAAATGGGGAGGCAGATACGCAGTATTTT.

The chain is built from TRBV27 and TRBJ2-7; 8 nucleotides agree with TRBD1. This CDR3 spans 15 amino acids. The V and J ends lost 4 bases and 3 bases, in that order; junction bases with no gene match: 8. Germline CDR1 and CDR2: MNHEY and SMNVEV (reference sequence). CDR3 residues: CASSSSGQAYYEQYF. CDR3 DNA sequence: TGTGCCAGCAGTTCCTCGGGACAGGCGTACTACGAGCAGTACTTC.